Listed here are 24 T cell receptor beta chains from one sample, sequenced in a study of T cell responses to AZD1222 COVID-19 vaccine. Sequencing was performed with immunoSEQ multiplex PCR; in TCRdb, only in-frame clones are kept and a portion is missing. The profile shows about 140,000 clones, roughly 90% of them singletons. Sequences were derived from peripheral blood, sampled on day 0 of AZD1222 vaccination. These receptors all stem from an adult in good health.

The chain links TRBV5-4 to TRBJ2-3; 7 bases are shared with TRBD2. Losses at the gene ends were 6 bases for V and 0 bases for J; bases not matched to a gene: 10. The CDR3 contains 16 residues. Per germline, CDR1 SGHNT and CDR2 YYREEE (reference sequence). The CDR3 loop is CASTPGGLISTDTQYF. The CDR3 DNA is TGTGCCAGCACCCCCGGGGGGTTAATTAGCACAGATACGCAGTATTTT.

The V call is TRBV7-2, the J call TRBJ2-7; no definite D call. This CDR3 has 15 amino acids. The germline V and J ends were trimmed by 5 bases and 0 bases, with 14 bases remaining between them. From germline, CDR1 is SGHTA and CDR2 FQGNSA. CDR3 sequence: CASSPRTASSYEQYF. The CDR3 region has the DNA TGTGCCAGCAGCCCCCGGACCGCGAGCTCCTACGAGCAGTACTTC. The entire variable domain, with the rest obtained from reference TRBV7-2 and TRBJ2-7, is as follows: GAGVSQSPSNKVTEKGKDVELRCDPISGHTALYWYRQSLGQGLEFLIYFQGNSAPDKSGLPSDRFSAERTGGSVSTLTIQRTQQEDSAVYLCASSPRTASSYEQYFGPGTRLTVT.

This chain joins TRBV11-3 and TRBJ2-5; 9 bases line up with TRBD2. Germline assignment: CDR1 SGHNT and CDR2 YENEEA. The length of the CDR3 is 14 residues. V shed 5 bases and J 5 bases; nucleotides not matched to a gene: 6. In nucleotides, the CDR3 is TGTGCCAGCAGCCGCGGGAGGGCCGAGGAGACCCAGTACTTC. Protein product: CASSRGRAEETQYF.

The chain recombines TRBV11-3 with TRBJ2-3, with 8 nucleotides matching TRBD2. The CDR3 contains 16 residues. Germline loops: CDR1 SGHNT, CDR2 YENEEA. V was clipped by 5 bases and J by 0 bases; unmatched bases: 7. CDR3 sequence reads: CASSPRTSRSTDTQYF. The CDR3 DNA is TGTGCCAGCAGCCCCCGGACTAGCAGAAGCACAGATACGCAGTATTTT. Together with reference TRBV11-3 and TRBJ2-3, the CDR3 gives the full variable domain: EAGVVQSPRYKIIEKKQPVAFWCNPISGHNTLYWYLQNLGQGPELLIRYENEEAVDDSQLPKDRFSAERLKGVDSTLKIQPAELGDSAVYLCASSPRTSRSTDTQYFGPGTRLTVL.

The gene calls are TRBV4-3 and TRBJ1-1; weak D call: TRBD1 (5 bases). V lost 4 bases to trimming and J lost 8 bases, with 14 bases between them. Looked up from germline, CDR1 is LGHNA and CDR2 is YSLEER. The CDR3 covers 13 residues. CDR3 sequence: CASSRFQGREAFF. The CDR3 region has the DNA TGCGCCAGCAGCCGTTTTCAGGGAAGAGAAGCTTTCTTT.

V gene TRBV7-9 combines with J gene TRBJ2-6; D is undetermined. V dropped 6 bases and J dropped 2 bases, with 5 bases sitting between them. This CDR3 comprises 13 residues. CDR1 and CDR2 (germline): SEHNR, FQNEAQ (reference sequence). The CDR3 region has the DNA TGTGCCAGCAGTCGGACTGGGGCCAACGTCCTGACTTTC. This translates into CASSRTGANVLTF.

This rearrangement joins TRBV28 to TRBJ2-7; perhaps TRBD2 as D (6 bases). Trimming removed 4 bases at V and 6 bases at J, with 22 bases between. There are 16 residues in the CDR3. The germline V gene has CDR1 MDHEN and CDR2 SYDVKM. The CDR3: CASSSSQTGGMGEQYF. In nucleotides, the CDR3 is TGTGCCAGCAGTTCGTCCCAAACGGGCGGGATGGGCGAGCAGTACTTC.

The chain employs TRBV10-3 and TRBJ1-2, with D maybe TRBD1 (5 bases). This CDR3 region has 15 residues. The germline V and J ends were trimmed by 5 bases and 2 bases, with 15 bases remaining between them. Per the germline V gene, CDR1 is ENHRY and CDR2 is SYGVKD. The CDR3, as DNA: TGTGCCATCAGTTTGGGACCGGGAGGAAACTATGGCTACACCTTC. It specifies CAISLGPGGNYGYTF.

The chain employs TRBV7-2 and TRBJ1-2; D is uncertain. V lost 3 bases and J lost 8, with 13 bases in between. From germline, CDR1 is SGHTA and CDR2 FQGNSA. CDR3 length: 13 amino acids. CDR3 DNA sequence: TGTGCCAGCAGCTTGGGTATTCTTAAGGGCTACACCTTC. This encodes CASSLGILKGYTF.

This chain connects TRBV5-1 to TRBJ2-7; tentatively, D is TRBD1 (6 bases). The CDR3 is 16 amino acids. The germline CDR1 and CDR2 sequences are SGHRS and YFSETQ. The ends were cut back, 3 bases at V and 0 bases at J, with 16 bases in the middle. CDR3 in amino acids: CASSSSGTPNSYEQYF. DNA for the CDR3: TGCGCCAGCAGCTCCTCGGGGACACCGAACTCCTACGAGCAGTACTTC.

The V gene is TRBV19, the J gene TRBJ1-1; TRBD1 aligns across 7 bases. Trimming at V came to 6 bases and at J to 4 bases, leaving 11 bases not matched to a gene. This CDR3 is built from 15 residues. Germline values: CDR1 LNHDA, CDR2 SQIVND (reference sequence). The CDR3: CASRGLRQGSTEAFF. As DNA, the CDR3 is TGTGCCAGTAGAGGGTTAAGACAGGGTTCCACTGAAGCTTTCTTT.

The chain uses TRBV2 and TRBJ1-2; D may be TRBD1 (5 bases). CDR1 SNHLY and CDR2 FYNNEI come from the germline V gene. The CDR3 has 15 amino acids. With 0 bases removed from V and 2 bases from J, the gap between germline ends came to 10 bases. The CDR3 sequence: CASSEADSGNYGYTF. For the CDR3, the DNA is TGTGCCAGCAGTGAAGCTGACAGTGGCAACTATGGCTACACCTTC.

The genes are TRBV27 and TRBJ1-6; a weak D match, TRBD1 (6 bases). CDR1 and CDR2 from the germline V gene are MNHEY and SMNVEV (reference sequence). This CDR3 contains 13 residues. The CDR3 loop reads CATAGGRSSPLHF. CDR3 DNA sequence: TGTGCTACGGCTGGGGGCAGGTCTTCACCCCTCCACTTT.

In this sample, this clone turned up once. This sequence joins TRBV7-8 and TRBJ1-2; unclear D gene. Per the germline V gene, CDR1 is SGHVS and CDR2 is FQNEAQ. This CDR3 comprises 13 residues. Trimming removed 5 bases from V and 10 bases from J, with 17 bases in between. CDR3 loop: CASSPAHRNDYTF. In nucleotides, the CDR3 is TGTGCCAGCAGCCCAGCCCACCGGAATGACTACACCTTC.

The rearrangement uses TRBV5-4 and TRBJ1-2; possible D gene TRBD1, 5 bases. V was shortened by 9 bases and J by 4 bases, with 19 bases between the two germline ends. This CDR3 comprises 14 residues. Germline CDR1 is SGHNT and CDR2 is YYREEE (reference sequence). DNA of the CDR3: TGTGCCACCTTGGGAAAGGGGCCCACCTATGGCTACACCTTC. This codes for CATLGKGPTYGYTF.

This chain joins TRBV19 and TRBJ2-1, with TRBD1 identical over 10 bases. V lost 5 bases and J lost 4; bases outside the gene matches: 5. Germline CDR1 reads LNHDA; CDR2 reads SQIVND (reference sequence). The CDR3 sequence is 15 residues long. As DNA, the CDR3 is TGTGCCAGTAGTCAACGACAGGGGGCATACAATGAGCAGTTCTTC. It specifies CASSQRQGAYNEQFF. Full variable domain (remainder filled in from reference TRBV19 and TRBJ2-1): DGGITQSPKYLFRKEGQNVTLSCEQNLNHDAMYWYRQDPGQGLRLIYYSQIVNDFQKGDIAEGYSVSREKKESFPLTVTSAQKNPTAFYLCASSQRQGAYNEQFFGPGTRLTVL.

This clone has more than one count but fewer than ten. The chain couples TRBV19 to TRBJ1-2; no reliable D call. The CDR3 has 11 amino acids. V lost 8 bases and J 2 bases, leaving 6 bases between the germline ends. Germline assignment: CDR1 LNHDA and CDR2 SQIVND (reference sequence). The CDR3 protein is CASHRNYGYTF. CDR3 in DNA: TGTGCCAGTCACAGAAACTATGGCTACACCTTC.

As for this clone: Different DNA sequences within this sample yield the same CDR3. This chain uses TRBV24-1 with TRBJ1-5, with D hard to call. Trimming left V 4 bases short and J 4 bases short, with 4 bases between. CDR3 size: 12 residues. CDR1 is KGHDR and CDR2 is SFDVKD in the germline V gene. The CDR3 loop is CATSDLNQPQHF. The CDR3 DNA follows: TGTGCCACCAGTGACCTAAATCAGCCCCAGCATTTT.

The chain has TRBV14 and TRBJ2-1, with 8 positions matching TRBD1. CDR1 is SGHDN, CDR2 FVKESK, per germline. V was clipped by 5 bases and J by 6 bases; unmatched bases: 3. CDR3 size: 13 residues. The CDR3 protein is CASSTGGINEQFF. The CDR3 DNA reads TGTGCCAGCAGCACAGGGGGTATCAATGAGCAGTTCTTC.

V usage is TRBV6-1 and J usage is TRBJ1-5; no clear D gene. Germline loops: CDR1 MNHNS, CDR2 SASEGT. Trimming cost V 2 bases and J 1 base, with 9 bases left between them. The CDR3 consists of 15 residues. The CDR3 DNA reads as TGTGCCAGCAGTGAAATGGTCAGAAGCAATCAGCCCCAGCATTTT. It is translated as CASSEMVRSNQPQHF.

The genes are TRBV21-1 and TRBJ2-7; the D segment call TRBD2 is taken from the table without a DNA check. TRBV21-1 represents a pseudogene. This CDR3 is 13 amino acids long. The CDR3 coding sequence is TGTGCCAGCCGACTAGCGGGGCCCTACGAGCAGTACTTC. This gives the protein CASRLAGPYEQYF.

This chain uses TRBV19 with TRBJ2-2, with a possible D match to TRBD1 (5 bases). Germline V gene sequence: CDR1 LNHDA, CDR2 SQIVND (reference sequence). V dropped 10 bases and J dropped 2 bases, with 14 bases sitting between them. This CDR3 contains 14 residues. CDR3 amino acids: CATHTGLNTGELFF. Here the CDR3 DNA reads TGTGCCACCCATACAGGCCTTAACACCGGGGAGCTGTTTTTT. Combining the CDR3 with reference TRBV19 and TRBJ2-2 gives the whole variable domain DGGITQSPKYLFRKEGQNVTLSCEQNLNHDAMYWYRQDPGQGLRLIYYSQIVNDFQKGDIAEGYSVSREKKESFPLTVTSAQKNPTAFYLCATHTGLNTGELFFGEGSRLTVL.

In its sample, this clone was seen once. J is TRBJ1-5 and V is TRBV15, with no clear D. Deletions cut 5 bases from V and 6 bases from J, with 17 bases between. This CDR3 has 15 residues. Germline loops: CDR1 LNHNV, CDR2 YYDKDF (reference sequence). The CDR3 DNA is TGTGCCACCAGCTCTTACGACTTGGGCGGTCAGCCCCAGCATTTT. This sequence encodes CATSSYDLGGQPQHF.

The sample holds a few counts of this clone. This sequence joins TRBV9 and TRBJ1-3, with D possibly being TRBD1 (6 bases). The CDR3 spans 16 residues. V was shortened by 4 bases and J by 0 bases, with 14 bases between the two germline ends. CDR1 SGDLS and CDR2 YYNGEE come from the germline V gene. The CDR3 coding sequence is TGTGCCAGCAGCTCGAATACAGGGTACTCTGGAAACACCATATATTTT. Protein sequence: CASSSNTGYSGNTIYF. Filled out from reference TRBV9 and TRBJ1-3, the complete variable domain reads DSGVTQTPKHLITATGQRVTLRCSPRSGDLSVYWYQQSLDQGLQFLIQYYNGEERAKGNILERFSAQQFPDLHSELNLSSLELGDSALYFCASSSNTGYSGNTIYFGEGSWLTVV.